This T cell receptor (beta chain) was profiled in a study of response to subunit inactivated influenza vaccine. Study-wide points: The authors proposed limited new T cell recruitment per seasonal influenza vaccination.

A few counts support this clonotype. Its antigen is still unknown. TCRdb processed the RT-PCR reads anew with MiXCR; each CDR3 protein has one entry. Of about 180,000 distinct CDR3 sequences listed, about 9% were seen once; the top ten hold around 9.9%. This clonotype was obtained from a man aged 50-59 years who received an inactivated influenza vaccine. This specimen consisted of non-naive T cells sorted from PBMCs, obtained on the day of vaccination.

The DNA of the CDR3 is TGCGCCAGCAGCCAAGTATTGGGGACTAGCGGGTACAATGAGCAGTTCTTC. It yields the protein CASSQVLGTSGYNEQFF. The rearrangement links TRBV4-3 to TRBJ2-1, with 12 nucleotides matching TRBD2. This CDR3 region has 17 residues. Unmatched junction bases numbered 5, after V lost 1 base and J lost 4 bases. Germline V lookup: CDR1 LGHNA, CDR2 YSLEER.